Below, 24 T cell receptor beta chains from the same sample are listed, as sequenced in a study of T cell clones after liver transplantation. Repertoires were generated with immunoSEQ multiplex PCR, while TCRdb's copy carries only in-frame clones and drops some. The sample consists of under 55,000 clones, roughly nine tenths of them appearing once. This specimen consisted of CD8+ T cells from blood, obtained 12 months after liver transplant. The receptors originated from a human patient who received a liver transplant. Some of the T cells might come from the graft donor.

This clone was counted only a few times. J is TRBJ2-7 and V is TRBV11-2; tentatively, D is TRBD1 or TRBD2 (5 bases each). In germline, CDR1 is SGHAT, CDR2 FQNNGV. The V end lost 4 bases, the J end lost 3 bases, and 16 bases lay between the germline ends. The CDR3 runs to 15 residues. The CDR3, as DNA: TGTGCCAGCAGCTGGGGGATGGGCGAAGGCTACGAGCAGTACTTC. Its protein is CASSWGMGEGYEQYF.

The rearrangement links TRBV11-2 to TRBJ1-3; perhaps TRBD1 as D (5 bases). Germline values: CDR1 SGHAT, CDR2 FQNNGV. Trimming pared 2 bases from V and 8 bases from J, leaving 13 bases between. The CDR3 is 14 residues long. The CDR3: CASSLNPLGDTIYF. The CDR3 bases are TGTGCCAGCAGCTTAAATCCCCTGGGGGACACCATATATTTT.

The rearrangement uses TRBV7-9 and TRBJ2-1; 16 bases fit TRBD2. Unmatched junction bases numbered 10, after V lost 4 bases and J lost 7 bases. The CDR3 has 18 amino acids. Germline V lookup: CDR1 SEHNR, CDR2 FQNEAQ (reference sequence). In DNA form, the CDR3 reads TGTGCCAGCAGCTGGGGACTAGCGGGAGGGCCTTTAGAAAATGAGCAGTTCTTC. Residues: CASSWGLAGGPLENEQFF.

The gene calls are TRBV30 and TRBJ1-2; perhaps TRBD1 as D (5 bases). Trimming removed 5 bases at V and 3 bases at J, with 13 bases between. The CDR3 is 13 residues long. The germline CDR1 and CDR2 sequences are GTSNPN and SVGIG (reference sequence). CDR3 DNA sequence: TGTGCCTGGGACCTTGGGGGGGACTATGGCTACACCTTC. It encodes CAWDLGGDYGYTF.

V gene TRBV9 combines with J gene TRBJ2-7; D is ambiguous. V was cut by 4 bases and J by 2 bases, with 13 bases left in between. The germline CDR1 and CDR2 sequences are SGDLS and YYNGEE. CDR3 length: 14 amino acids. The CDR3 is CASSISDPAYEQYF. In nucleotides, the CDR3 is TGTGCCAGCAGCATTAGTGATCCCGCCTACGAGCAGTACTTC.

The chain couples TRBV7-2 to TRBJ1-1; TRBD1 might be the D (6 bases). The CDR3 totals 14 residues. V lost 1 base, J lost 2 bases, and 8 bases lay in between. Germline CDR1 SGHTA, CDR2 FQGNSA. The CDR3 sequence: CASSLVGANTEAFF. As DNA, the CDR3 is TGTGCCAGCAGCTTAGTGGGGGCCAACACTGAAGCTTTCTTT.

The V and J genes are TRBV11-3 and TRBJ2-1, with 10 positions matching TRBD2. V was pared by 2 bases and J by 9 bases, with 16 bases of the junction left unmatched. CDR1 SGHNT and CDR2 YENEEA come from the germline V gene. This CDR3 spans 18 amino acids. CDR3 nucleotide sequence: TGTGCCAGCAGCTTACCCCTCCCCCCTAGCGGGAGTGAGGGTGAGCAGTTCTTC. Residues: CASSLPLPPSGSEGEQFF.

The genes are TRBV5-1 and TRBJ2-3; 8 nucleotides match TRBD2. From germline, CDR1 is SGHRS and CDR2 YFSETQ. V lost 9 bases to trimming and J lost 4 bases; unmatched junction nucleotides: 13. The length of the CDR3 is 15 residues. CDR3 region: CATHRGSGSADTQYF. In nucleotides, the CDR3 is TGCGCCACCCACCGGGGGAGCGGGAGCGCAGATACGCAGTATTTT.

V gene TRBV7-2 combines with J gene TRBJ2-1, with 11 positions matching TRBD2. This CDR3 spans 15 amino acids. CDR1 and CDR2 from the germline V gene are SGHTA and FQGNSA. V gave up 5 bases and J gave up 6 bases; unmatched junction bases: 6. The CDR3 sequence: CASSPLAGVVNEQFF. The CDR3, as DNA: TGTGCCAGCAGCCCACTAGCGGGAGTAGTCAATGAGCAGTTCTTC.

The chain employs TRBV7-9 and TRBJ2-3; TRBD1 agrees at 10 bases. Germline assignment: CDR1 SEHNR and CDR2 FQNEAQ (reference sequence). V lost 5 bases, J lost 6 bases, and 5 bases stayed unmatched. This CDR3 is built from 14 residues. CDR3 region: CASSAGTGEDTQYF. The CDR3 bases are TGTGCCAGCAGCGCCGGGACAGGGGAGGATACGCAGTATTTT.

The V call is TRBV28, the J call TRBJ1-1; D call uncertain. V dropped 5 bases and J dropped 3 bases, with 10 bases sitting between them. The CDR3 extends over 13 amino acids. Germline V gene data show CDR1 as MDHEN and CDR2 as SYDVKM. The CDR3 sequence: CASSGPGYTEAFF. Here the CDR3 DNA reads TGTGCCAGCAGTGGGCCTGGCTACACTGAAGCTTTCTTT. Together with reference TRBV28 and TRBJ1-1, the CDR3 gives the full variable domain: DVKVTQSSRYLVKRTGEKVFLECVQDMDHENMFWYRQDPGLGLRLIYFSYDVKMKEKGDIPEGYSVSREKKERFSLILESASTNQTSMYLCASSGPGYTEAFFGQGTRLTVV.

V and J are TRBV29-1 and TRBJ1-1; TRBD1 matches at 8 bases. Trimming removed 7 bases from V and 4 bases from J; junction bases left unmatched: 5. The CDR3 sequence is 12 residues long. Germline V lookup: CDR1 SQVTM, CDR2 ANQGSEA. The CDR3 is CSDNDRGTEAFF. For the CDR3, the DNA is TGCAGCGACAACGACAGGGGCACTGAAGCTTTCTTT.

The CDR3 loop is CASSQGAGYEQYF. The CDR3 DNA reads as TGCGCCAGCAGCCAAGGAGCCGGCTACGAGCAGTACTTC. The chain uses TRBV4-3 and TRBJ2-7; D is unresolved. Between the trimmed V and J ends, which lost 1 base and 3 bases, there was a span of 7 bases. The germline V gene has CDR1 LGHNA and CDR2 YSLEER. The CDR3 covers 13 residues.

The rearrangement joins TRBV11-2 to TRBJ2-1; TRBD2 matches 12 bases. V was clipped by 2 bases and J by 6 bases; unmatched bases: 5. This CDR3 comprises 16 residues. Germline assignment: CDR1 SGHAT and CDR2 FQNNGV. CDR3 bases: TGTGCCAGCAGCTTATCACCGGGACTAGCGGGCAATGAGCAGTTCTTC. It translates to CASSLSPGLAGNEQFF.

The genes are TRBV5-6 and TRBJ2-3; D not resolved. Per the germline V gene, CDR1 is SGHDT and CDR2 is YYEEEE. This CDR3 region has 16 residues. V lost 4 bases to trimming and J lost 5 bases, with 20 bases between them. Here the CDR3 DNA reads TGTGCCAGCAGCGAGAAGACCCACATTTCCATAGATACGCAGTATTTT. Residues: CASSEKTHISIDTQYF.

J is TRBJ2-7 and V is TRBV5-4; possible D gene TRBD1, 5 bases. Germline assignment: CDR1 SGHNT and CDR2 YYREEE (reference sequence). The germline V and J ends were trimmed by 0 bases and 2 bases, with 9 bases remaining between them. The CDR3 extends over 14 amino acids. CDR3 bases: TGTGCCAGCAGCTTGGGAGCAGGGACCTACGAGCAGTACTTC. Its protein product is CASSLGAGTYEQYF.

J is TRBJ1-5 and V is TRBV7-9; D call uncertain. With 1 base removed from V and 2 bases from J, the gap between germline ends came to 0 bases. The CDR3 loop spans 12 amino acids. Looked up from germline, CDR1 is SEHNR and CDR2 is FQNEAQ (reference sequence). The DNA of the CDR3 is TGTGCCAGCAGCTTAGGCAATCAGCCCCAGCATTTT. It encodes CASSLGNQPQHF. The full variable domain, with the rest looked up from reference TRBV7-9 and TRBJ1-5, is DTGVSQNPRHKITKRGQNVTFRCDPISEHNRLYWYRQTLGQGPEFLTYFQNEAQLEKSRLLSDRFSAERPKGSFSTLEIQRTEQGDSAMYLCASSLGNQPQHFGDGTRLSIL.

The gene calls are TRBV19 and TRBJ2-1; 14 bases align to TRBD2. This CDR3 is 16 amino acids long. V trimming: 1 base; J trimming: 7 bases; junction bases outside the gene matches: 3. Germline V gene data show CDR1 as LNHDA and CDR2 as SQIVND (reference sequence). The CDR3 bases are TGTGCCAGTAGTATAGTCTGGACTAGCGGGAGGAATGAGCAGTTCTTC. Protein product: CASSIVWTSGRNEQFF.

V and J are TRBV5-4 and TRBJ1-3; D is possibly TRBD1 (5 bases). From germline, CDR1 is SGHNT and CDR2 YYREEE (reference sequence). Trimming shortened V by 0 bases and J by 1 base, and 8 bases separated the two germline ends. The CDR3 is 15 amino acids. For the CDR3, the DNA is TGTGCCAGCAGCTTGGGACAGTCTTCTGGAAACACCATATATTTT. This codes for CASSLGQSSGNTIYF.

This chain joins TRBV5-4 and TRBJ1-1; tentatively, D is TRBD1 (6 bases). The CDR3 runs to 14 residues. From germline, CDR1 is SGHNT and CDR2 YYREEE (reference sequence). V gave up 2 bases and J gave up 5 bases, with 13 bases separating them. CDR3 protein: CASSLQGQPTEAFF. The CDR3 coding sequence is TGTGCCAGCAGCTTACAGGGTCAACCGACTGAAGCTTTCTTT.

This chain joins TRBV9 and TRBJ1-1; unclear D gene. V was pared by 4 bases and J by 5 bases, with 15 bases between. This CDR3 is 14 amino acids long. Per the germline V gene, CDR1 is SGDLS and CDR2 is YYNGEE. As DNA, the CDR3 is TGTGCCAGCAGCCCCGGACTCGTAAGGACTGAAGCTTTCTTT. Protein product: CASSPGLVRTEAFF.

V and J are TRBV2 and TRBJ2-7; 9 bases map to TRBD1. V was clipped by 6 bases and J by 2 bases; unmatched bases: 11. CDR1 is SNHLY and CDR2 is FYNNEI in the germline V gene. CDR3 length: 16 residues. In nucleotides, the CDR3 is TGTGCCAGCAGCGACCTCCGGGACAGGGACGCCTACGAGCAGTACTTC. Protein sequence: CASSDLRDRDAYEQYF.

The CDR3 protein is CASSARLEYEQYF. The CDR3 DNA sequence: TGTGCCAGTAGCGCGAGGCTCGAGTACGAGCAGTACTTC. The chain is built from TRBV19 and TRBJ2-7, with D uncertain. The CDR3 length is 13 residues. Germline loops: CDR1 LNHDA, CDR2 SQIVND (reference sequence). V was clipped by 6 bases and J by 4 bases, with 13 bases between them. The whole variable domain, filled in from reference TRBV19 and TRBJ2-7, reads DGGITQSPKYLFRKEGQNVTLSCEQNLNHDAMYWYRQDPGQGLRLIYYSQIVNDFQKGDIAEGYSVSREKKESFPLTVTSAQKNPTAFYLCASSARLEYEQYFGPGTRLTVT.

The chain links TRBV27 to TRBJ2-5; possibly TRBD2 for D (6 bases). The CDR3 consists of 14 residues. Trimming shortened V by 3 bases and J by 1 base, and 9 bases separated the two germline ends. Germline CDR1 reads MNHEY; CDR2 reads SMNVEV (reference sequence). The CDR3: CASSLDYPQETQYF. The CDR3 region has the DNA TGTGCCAGCAGTTTGGACTACCCCCAAGAGACCCAGTACTTC.